Below, 32 T cell receptor beta chains from the same sample are listed, as sequenced in a study of cytomegalovirus exposure and HLA in healthy donors. The PCR employed 60 Vbeta primers together with 13 Jbeta primers. TCRdb's table, derived via immunoSEQ multiplex PCR, lists solely in-frame clones and lacks some. The sample holds 100,000 to 150,000 clones, over 60% seen once. The source material was PBMCs. All receptors derive from a male donor in good health and CMV-seropositive.

The chain combines TRBV9 with TRBJ2-3, with D perhaps TRBD2 (6 bases). The ends were cut back, 2 bases at V and 0 bases at J, with 10 bases in the middle. Germline loops: CDR1 SGDLS, CDR2 YYNGEE. The CDR3 contains 15 residues. The CDR3 coding sequence is TGTGCCAGCAGCGTCATAGCGGCCAGCACAGATACGCAGTATTTT. This sequence encodes CASSVIAASTDTQYF.

The chain is built from TRBV10-3 and TRBJ2-7, with 9 bases lining up with TRBD1. This CDR3 has 15 residues. V trimming: 4 bases; J trimming: 3 bases; junction bases outside the gene matches: 7. From germline, CDR1 is ENHRY and CDR2 SYGVKD. The chain's CDR3 is CAISGSWTGDYEQYF. The CDR3, as DNA: TGTGCCATCAGTGGTTCCTGGACAGGGGACTACGAGCAGTACTTC.

This clone has a single count. The J gene is TRBJ1-5, the V gene TRBV28, with 9 bases fitting TRBD1. Per germline, CDR1 MDHEN and CDR2 SYDVKM. The V and J ends lost 7 bases and 6 bases, in that order; junction bases with no gene match: 4. This CDR3 comprises 13 residues. The CDR3 sequence: CASKTGGGQPQHF. In DNA, the CDR3 is TGTGCCAGCAAGACAGGGGGAGGTCAGCCCCAGCATTTT.

V and J are TRBV5-1 and TRBJ2-6; D call uncertain. V was shortened by 5 bases and J by 0 bases, with 9 bases between the two germline ends. The CDR3 runs 15 residues. The germline CDR1 and CDR2 sequences are SGHRS and YFSETQ. The DNA of the CDR3 is TGCGCCAGCAGGAGAGAAATCTCTGGGGCCAACGTCCTGACTTTC. This encodes CASRREISGANVLTF.

The gene calls are TRBV19 and TRBJ1-5; 9 bases align to TRBD1. V lost 3 bases, J lost 14 bases, and 11 bases stayed unmatched. CDR1 is LNHDA and CDR2 is SQIVND in the germline V gene (reference sequence). The CDR3 is 14 amino acids. CDR3 in amino acids: CASSIRDRGSLKHF. The CDR3 DNA sequence: TGTGCCAGTAGTATCAGAGACAGGGGGTCGCTTAAGCATTTT. The full variable domain, completed using reference TRBV19 and TRBJ1-5, is DGGITQSPKYLFRKEGQNVTLSCEQNLNHDAMYWYRQDPGQGLRLIYYSQIVNDFQKGDIAEGYSVSREKKESFPLTVTSAQKNPTAFYLCASSIRDRGSLKHFGDGTRLSIL.

This clone was recorded once. The CDR3 reads CASSWQMAYEQYF. The CDR3 DNA is TGTGCCAGCAGTTGGCAGATGGCCTACGAGCAGTACTTC. This chain connects TRBV27 to TRBJ2-7, with unresolved D. Germline lookup yields CDR1 MNHEY and CDR2 SMNVEV (reference sequence). Trimming stripped 4 bases from V and 2 bases from J, with 9 bases between. The CDR3 loop spans 13 amino acids.

The CDR3 nucleotides are TGCGCCAGCAGCTCTTCCGGCAGGGGCTACGAGCAGTACTTC. This gives the protein CASSSSGRGYEQYF. The chain recombines TRBV5-1 with TRBJ2-7; tentative D call: TRBD1 (6 bases). V shed 3 bases and J shed 3 bases, with 13 bases lying between them. Germline loops: CDR1 SGHRS, CDR2 YFSETQ. This CDR3 has 14 residues.

This chain links TRBV28 with TRBJ2-7; TRBD1 matches at 8 bases. CDR1 is MDHEN, CDR2 SYDVKM, per germline. The CDR3 totals 15 residues. Unmatched junction bases numbered 8, after V lost 1 base and J lost 6 bases. The CDR3, as DNA: TGTGCCAGCAGTTTATTCAGGGGGCGAAACGGCGAGCAGTACTTC. It translates to CASSLFRGRNGEQYF.

The rearrangement uses TRBV19 and TRBJ1-2; D is perhaps TRBD1 (5 bases). Germline CDR1 reads LNHDA; CDR2 reads SQIVND (reference sequence). V lost 6 bases to trimming and J lost 2 bases, with 16 bases between them. The CDR3 sequence is 15 residues long. For the CDR3, the DNA is TGTGCCAGTAGCGCCCCGGGGGAGGGAAACTATGGCTACACCTTC. Protein: CASSAPGEGNYGYTF.

The V gene is TRBV19, the J gene TRBJ2-3; unclear D gene. CDR3 length: 14 residues. Germline V gene lookup returns CDR1 LNHDA and CDR2 SQIVND (reference sequence). The V gene lost 1 base and the J gene lost 0 bases, with 5 bases spanning the gap. CDR3 sequence (DNA): TGTGCCAGTAGTATAGGTATTAGCACAGATACGCAGTATTTT. It codes for CASSIGISTDTQYF.

This clone was detected a few times. The chain has TRBV11-2 and TRBJ2-2, with D hard to call. Trimming pared 5 bases from V and 0 bases from J, leaving 7 bases between. The length of the CDR3 is 14 residues. The germline CDR1 and CDR2 sequences are SGHAT and FQNNGV. In DNA form, the CDR3 reads TGTGCCAGCAGCCGCGATCCGAACACCGGGGAGCTGTTTTTT. Protein product: CASSRDPNTGELFF.

The CDR3 is CATSRDPGQINQPQHF. CDR3 in DNA: TGTGCCACCAGCAGAGATCCGGGACAGATCAATCAGCCCCAGCATTTT. The V and J genes are TRBV15 and TRBJ1-5, with 7 nucleotides matching TRBD1. The CDR3 totals 16 residues. The trim removed 0 bases at V and 3 bases at J, leaving 5 bases unmatched. Germline V CDR1 and CDR2: LNHNV, YYDKDF (reference sequence).

This chain joins TRBV5-1 and TRBJ2-5; 14 positions match TRBD2. CDR3 size: 15 residues. Germline-derived CDR1 and CDR2 are SGHRS and YFSETQ. The V segment lost 4 bases and the J segment 3 bases; nucleotides outside the gene matches: 2. CDR3 amino acids: CASSRLAGGEETQYF. The CDR3 region has the DNA TGCGCCAGCAGCCGACTAGCGGGGGGGGAAGAGACCCAGTACTTC.

A remark on this clone: This sample includes further DNA sequences coding for the same CDR3. Here the CDR3 DNA reads TGTGCCAGCAGTGCCCAGGTCAGCAATCAGCCCCAGCATTTT. Translating gives CASSAQVSNQPQHF. The chain couples TRBV2 to TRBJ1-5, with unresolved D. The germline V gene encodes CDR1 SNHLY and CDR2 FYNNEI. This CDR3 is 14 amino acids long. The V end was cut by 4 bases, the J end by 1 base, with 8 bases between.

The chain links TRBV11-2 to TRBJ2-1; 10 bases are shared with TRBD1. The V gene's germline CDR1 is SGHAT and CDR2 FQNNGV. The CDR3 has 15 amino acids. J gave up 9 bases and V 5 bases, and 10 bases lay outside the gene matches. The CDR3 DNA sequence: TGTGCCAGCAGCCTACGGACAGGGGGTGGTATTGAGCAGTTCTTC. Protein product: CASSLRTGGGIEQFF.

The chain links TRBV15 to TRBJ2-2; D is ambiguous. Trimming left V 1 base short and J 1 base short, with 4 bases between. The CDR3 has 14 amino acids. CDR1 LNHNV and CDR2 YYDKDF come from the germline V gene (reference sequence). CDR3 coding DNA: TGTGCCACCAGCAGAGCGGGGAACACCGGGGAGCTGTTTTTT. Amino acid sequence: CATSRAGNTGELFF.

The chain couples TRBV9 to TRBJ1-2, with TRBD1 as a possible D gene (5 bases). V was clipped by 2 bases and J by 4 bases, with 30 bases between them. The germline CDR1 and CDR2 sequences are SGDLS and YYNGEE. The length of the CDR3 is 20 residues. Here the CDR3 reads CASSVDERPAPDTQGYGYTF. The DNA for the CDR3 is TGTGCCAGCAGCGTTGATGAGAGGCCAGCCCCGGACACCCAAGGCTATGGCTACACCTTC.

V and J are TRBV6-1 and TRBJ1-2; a possible D gene is TRBD1 (6 bases). Trimming left V 7 bases short and J 0 bases short, with 9 bases between. The length of the CDR3 is 13 residues. The V gene's germline CDR1 is MNHNS and CDR2 SASEGT. The CDR3 bases are TGTGCCAGCACTCAGGGGCCTAACTATGGCTACACCTTC. Translation gives CASTQGPNYGYTF.

The chain recombines TRBV4-2 with TRBJ2-3, with D uncertain. CDR1 and CDR2 (germline): LGHNA, YNFKEQ. The V and J ends lost 0 bases and 11 bases respectively, with 24 bases between them. This CDR3 region has 17 residues. The DNA for the CDR3 is TGTGCCAGCAGCCAAGATGGTGGCATCCCTGGGCCATATAGGCAGTATTTT. It is translated as CASSQDGGIPGPYRQYF.

The sample holds a few counts of this clone. This CDR3 is CASSPQGGLNEKLFF. CDR3 DNA: TGTGCCAGCAGCCCTCAGGGTGGGCTTAATGAAAAACTGTTTTTT. The V call is TRBV7-9, the J call TRBJ1-4, with D possibly TRBD1 on 5 matching bases. CDR3 length equals 15 residues. The V gene's germline CDR1 is SEHNR and CDR2 FQNEAQ (reference sequence). Trimming cost V 5 bases and J 4 bases, with 14 bases left between them.

The chain joins TRBV5-6 to TRBJ1-2; D call uncertain. The CDR3 covers 16 residues. The ends were cut back, 2 bases at V and 4 bases at J, with 18 bases in the middle. Germline assignment: CDR1 SGHDT and CDR2 YYEEEE. CDR3 DNA: TGTGCCAGCAGCTTCACCGGTTCGGAGGGAACCTATGGCTACACCTTC. The encoded protein is CASSFTGSEGTYGYTF. Full variable domain (outside the CDR3, taken from reference TRBV5-6 and TRBJ1-2): DAGVTQSPTHLIKTRGQQVTLRCSPKSGHDTVSWYQQALGQGPQFIFQYYEEEERQRGNFPDRFSGHQFPNYSSELNVNALLLGDSALYLCASSFTGSEGTYGYTFGSGTRLTVV.

This rearrangement joins TRBV2 to TRBJ2-7, with a possible D match to TRBD1 (6 bases). CDR1 is SNHLY, CDR2 FYNNEI, per germline. The length of the CDR3 is 13 residues. Between the trimmed V and J ends, which lost 10 bases and 2 bases, there was a span of 15 bases. Written as DNA, the CDR3 is TGTGCCATAACCCGGGACAAAACCTACGAGCAGTACTTC. Protein sequence: CAITRDKTYEQYF.

The rearrangement links TRBV7-2 to TRBJ1-2, with a tentative D call TRBD1 (6 bases). From germline, CDR1 is SGHTA and CDR2 FQGNSA. Trimming left V 5 bases short and J 6 bases short, with 16 bases between. CDR3 size: 14 residues. The CDR3 reads CASSLRGGVDGYTF. Here the CDR3 DNA reads TGTGCCAGCAGCCTCCGAGGGGGGGTGGATGGCTACACCTTC.

The CDR3 region is CASSYTGSSYEQYF. Written as DNA, the CDR3 is TGTGCCAGCAGCTACACAGGAAGCTCCTACGAGCAGTACTTC. The chain recombines TRBV7-9 with TRBJ2-7; perhaps TRBD1 as D (5 bases). This CDR3 has 14 residues. Looked up from germline, CDR1 is SEHNR and CDR2 is FQNEAQ (reference sequence). The ends were cut back, 4 bases at V and 0 bases at J, with 10 bases in the middle.

The chain has TRBV14 and TRBJ2-5; D may be TRBD2 (6 bases). The CDR3 has 16 amino acids. Germline lookup yields CDR1 SGHDN and CDR2 FVKESK. V shed 1 base and J shed 5 bases, with 17 bases lying between them. The CDR3 loop reads CASSQAGGVTAETQYF. CDR3 nucleotide sequence: TGTGCCAGCAGCCAAGCCGGGGGAGTCACGGCGGAGACCCAGTACTTC.

The chain couples TRBV5-1 to TRBJ2-5, with 8 bases that match TRBD1. This CDR3 is built from 14 residues. Unmatched junction bases numbered 7, after V lost 6 bases and J lost 3 bases. Germline V CDR1 and CDR2: SGHRS, YFSETQ. CDR3 region: CASKGTGYEETQYF. DNA of the CDR3: TGCGCCAGCAAGGGGACAGGATATGAAGAGACCCAGTACTTC. The full variable domain, completed using reference TRBV5-1 and TRBJ2-5, is KAGVTQTPRYLIKTRGQQVTLSCSPISGHRSVSWYQQTPGQGLQFLFEYFSETQRNKGNFPGRFSGRQFSNSRSEMNVSTLELGDSALYLCASKGTGYEETQYFGPGTRLLVL.

V is TRBV19 and J is TRBJ2-5, with 14 bases aligning to TRBD2. V dropped 4 bases and J dropped 5; count of bases not matched to a gene: 12. CDR1 is LNHDA, CDR2 SQIVND, per germline (reference sequence). The CDR3 length is 18 residues. The CDR3 region is CASSTLPGLAGVRETQYF. CDR3 DNA sequence: TGTGCCAGTAGTACCCTACCGGGACTAGCGGGAGTAAGGGAGACCCAGTACTTC.

The chain carries TRBV5-4 and TRBJ1-1; D perhaps matches TRBD1 (6 bases). The CDR3 spans 12 residues. V lost 5 bases, J lost 7 bases, and 12 bases lay in between. Germline V gene sequence: CDR1 SGHNT, CDR2 YYREEE (reference sequence). Here the CDR3 reads CASSIIGGEAFF. DNA for the CDR3: TGTGCCAGCAGTATAATAGGGGGTGAAGCTTTCTTT.

Only a few counts were recorded for this clone. The chain uses TRBV6-6 and TRBJ1-3; TRBD1 aligns across 7 bases. CDR3 length: 14 residues. V was pared by 6 bases and J by 3 bases, with 5 bases of the junction left unmatched. Germline CDR1 is MNHNY and CDR2 is SVGAGI (reference sequence). For the CDR3, the DNA is TGTGCCAGCAGCTCCGGGACAGTTGGAAACACCATATATTTT. Translated, it gives CASSSGTVGNTIYF.

This clone showed up just a few times. The chain joins TRBV5-1 to TRBJ2-7; D unresolved. Per germline, CDR1 SGHRS and CDR2 YFSETQ. The CDR3 contains 17 residues. Trimming cost V 0 bases and J 0 bases, with 16 bases left between them. DNA for the CDR3: TGCGCCAGCAGCTTGGGGCTATCTGAGGTGACCTCCTACGAGCAGTACTTC. Amino acids: CASSLGLSEVTSYEQYF. The full variable domain, in which reference TRBV5-1 and TRBJ2-7 provide the parts outside the CDR3, is KAGVTQTPRYLIKTRGQQVTLSCSPISGHRSVSWYQQTPGQGLQFLFEYFSETQRNKGNFPGRFSGRQFSNSRSEMNVSTLELGDSALYLCASSLGLSEVTSYEQYFGPGTRLTVT.

This clone was picked up a small number of times. This chain links TRBV7-9 with TRBJ2-5; TRBD2 might be the D (6 bases). V was trimmed by 5 bases and J by 5 bases, leaving 18 bases between them. CDR3 length equals 15 residues. Per germline, CDR1 SEHNR and CDR2 FQNEAQ (reference sequence). CDR3 nucleotides: TGTGCCAGCAGCCAGGGACTGGACCCCGTGGAGACCCAGTACTTC. Its protein product is CASSQGLDPVETQYF.

About this clone itself: At one end the junction does not follow the germline gene, possibly because of a read error. The rearrangement joins TRBV7-9 to TRBJ2-7; D remains unclear. The CDR3 loop spans 11 amino acids. Germline V CDR1 and CDR2: SEHNR, FQNEAQ (reference sequence). CDR3 residues: CSSSSIGEQYF. The CDR3 region has the DNA TGTTCCAGCAGCTCCATCGGCGAGCAGTACTTC.